These T cell receptor beta chains were read from a single sample in a study of immune evolution from preneoplasia to lung adenocarcinoma. The table came from immunoSEQ multiplex PCR; TCRdb's copy has only in-frame clones and leaves some out. This table has thousands of clones, 65% to 80% appearing once. The sample was FFPE atypical adenomatous hyperplasia tissue from the lung. These receptors came from a person aged 70 to 85 with lung adenocarcinoma. CDR3s include the opening cysteine and the closing phenylalanine or tryptophan. D genes are given only for firm matches. Only part of the rows carry a size: once, few, many, or a class if the clone is expanded.

v_gene	j_gene	d_gene	abundance	CDR3aa	CDR3nt
TRBV28	TRBJ2-3	-	-	CASSLVAGGTDTQYF	TGTGCCAGCAGTTTAGTGGCAGGAGGCACAGATACGCAGTATTTT
TRBV20-1	TRBJ2-1	-	-	CSPQARNEQFF	TGCAGTCCCCAGGCGAGGAATGAGCAGTTCTTC
TRBV5-1	TRBJ2-1	-	-	CASSLQGYSYNEQFF	TGCGCCAGCAGCTTACAGGGTTACTCCTACAATGAGCAGTTCTTC
TRBV18	TRBJ1-4	-	-	CASSPQDQTRGKLFF	TGTGCCAGCTCCCCACAGGACCAAACAAGAGGAAAACTGTTTTTT
TRBV21-1	TRBJ2-1	-	-	CANFGLADRLEQFF	TGTGCCAACTTCGGTCTAGCGGATAGGCTTGAGCAGTTCTTC
TRBV4-2	TRBJ2-1	TRBD2	few	CASRSSGGSGNEQFF	TGTGCCAGCAGGAGCAGTGGCGGGAGTGGCAATGAGCAGTTCTTC
TRBV27	TRBJ1-2	-	-	CASSFGGLDGYTF	TGTGCCAGCAGTTTTGGGGGGCTGGATGGCTACACCTTC
TRBV13	TRBJ1-2	TRBD1	-	CASSSLGTGGEVNYGYTF	TGTGCCAGCAGTAGCCTCGGGACAGGGGGCGAGGTTAACTATGGCTACACCTTC
TRBV28	TRBJ1-5	-	few	CASSPPPRRQPQHF	TGTGCCAGCAGTCCCCCTCCCCGACGGCAGCCCCAGCATTTT
TRBV5-1	TRBJ2-3	-	-	CASSSGFSTDTQYF	TGCGCCAGCAGCTCAGGGTTTAGCACAGATACGCAGTATTTT
TRBV4-1	TRBJ2-7	-	-	CASSQGGLTGQYF	TGCGCCAGCAGCCAAGGGGGGCTCACCGGGCAGTACTTC
TRBV12-5	TRBJ2-1	-	-	CASGLLGPHNEQFF	TGTGCTAGTGGTTTGTTGGGACCGCACAATGAGCAGTTCTTC
TRBV9	TRBJ2-7	TRBD2	few	CASSAPTSGGEQYF	TGTGCCAGCAGCGCCCCAACTAGCGGGGGCGAGCAGTACTTC
TRBV4-2	TRBJ2-2	-	-	CASSQEINTGELFF	TGTGCCAGCAGCCAAGAGATTAACACCGGGGAGCTGTTTTTT
TRBV4-1	TRBJ1-2	-	-	CASSHQGRCSGACSQGYTF	TGCGCCAGCAGCCACCAAGGGCGGTGCTCGGGGGCCTGTTCTCAGGGCTACACCTTC
TRBV7-2	TRBJ1-1	-	-	CASKYGRTTEAFF	TGTGCCAGCAAGTATGGACGGACCACTGAAGCTTTCTTT
TRBV7-9	TRBJ1-1	-	-	CASSLGGPGTEAFF	TGTGCCAGCAGCTTAGGGGGTCCGGGCACTGAAGCTTTCTTT
TRBV9	TRBJ2-7	-	-	CASSFTYEQYF	TGTGCCAGCAGCTTCACCTACGAGCAGTACTTC
TRBV9	TRBJ1-6	-	-	CASSGSAWGSPLHF	TGTGCCAGCAGCGGCAGCGCATGGGGTTCACCCCTCCACTTT
TRBV2	TRBJ2-7	-	once	CASSEQGSIYEQYF	TGTGCCAGCAGTGAACAGGGTTCTATCTACGAGCAGTACTTC
TRBV11-3	TRBJ1-5	-	-	CASSFSGDGNQPQHF	TGTGCCAGCAGCTTTTCCGGTGATGGGAATCAGCCCCAGCATTTT
TRBV19	TRBJ2-3	-	-	CASSLYDTQYF	TGTGCCAGTAGCCTTTACGATACGCAGTATTTT
TRBV28	TRBJ1-2	-	-	CASRAGMHYGYTF	TGTGCCAGCAGAGCAGGCATGCACTATGGCTACACCTTC
TRBV11-3	TRBJ2-6	-	few	CASSPDPGANVLTF	TGTGCCAGCAGCCCAGACCCTGGGGCCAACGTCCTGACTTTC
TRBV10-3	TRBJ1-1	-	-	CAITPRKFENTEAFF	TGTGCCATCACCCCCAGGAAGTTTGAGAACACTGAAGCTTTCTTT
TRBV5-1	TRBJ2-1	TRBD1	-	CASSFQRGLWNEQFF	TGCGCCAGCAGCTTCCAAAGGGGGCTCTGGAATGAGCAGTTCTTC
TRBV27	TRBJ2-5	-	-	CASSSQETQYF	TGTGCCAGCAGTTCACAAGAGACCCAGTACTTC
TRBV11-3	TRBJ1-4	-	-	CASSSRSSSNEKLFF	TGTGCCAGCAGCTCCAGGAGTTCATCTAATGAAAAACTGTTTTTT
TRBV5-4	TRBJ1-4	-	-	CASSLDPTNEKLFF	TGTGCCAGCAGCTTGGACCCAACTAATGAAAAACTGTTTTTT
TRBV2	TRBJ2-7	-	large	CASSERTYEQYF	TGTGCCAGCAGTGAACGGACCTACGAGCAGTACTTC
TRBV6-1	TRBJ1-5	TRBD1	-	CASSGTGSNQPQHF	TGTGCCAGCAGCGGGACAGGGTCCAATCAGCCCCAGCATTTT